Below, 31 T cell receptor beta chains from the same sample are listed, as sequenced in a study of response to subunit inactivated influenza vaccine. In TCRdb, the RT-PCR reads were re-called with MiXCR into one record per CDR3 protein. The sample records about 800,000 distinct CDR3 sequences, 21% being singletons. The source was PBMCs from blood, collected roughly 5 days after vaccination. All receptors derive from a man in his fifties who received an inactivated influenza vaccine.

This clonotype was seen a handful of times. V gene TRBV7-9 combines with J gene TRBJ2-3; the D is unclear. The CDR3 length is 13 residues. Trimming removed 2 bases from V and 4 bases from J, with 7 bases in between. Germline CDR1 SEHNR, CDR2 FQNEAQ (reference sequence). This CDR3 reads CASSLWSADTQYF. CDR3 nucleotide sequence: TGTGCCAGCAGCTTATGGTCCGCAGATACGCAGTATTTT.

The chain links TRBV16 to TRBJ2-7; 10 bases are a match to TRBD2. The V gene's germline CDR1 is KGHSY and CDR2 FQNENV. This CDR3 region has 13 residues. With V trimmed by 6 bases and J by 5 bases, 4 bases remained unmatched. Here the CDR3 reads CASRAGGEDEQYF. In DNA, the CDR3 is TGTGCCAGCAGAGCGGGAGGGGAGGACGAGCAGTACTTC. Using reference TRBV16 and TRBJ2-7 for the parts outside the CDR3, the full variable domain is GEEVAQTPKHLVRGEGQKAKLYCAPIKGHSYVFWYQQVLKNEFKFLISFQNENVFDETGMPKERFSAKCLPNSPCSLEIQATKLEDSAVYFCASRAGGEDEQYFGPGTRLTVT.

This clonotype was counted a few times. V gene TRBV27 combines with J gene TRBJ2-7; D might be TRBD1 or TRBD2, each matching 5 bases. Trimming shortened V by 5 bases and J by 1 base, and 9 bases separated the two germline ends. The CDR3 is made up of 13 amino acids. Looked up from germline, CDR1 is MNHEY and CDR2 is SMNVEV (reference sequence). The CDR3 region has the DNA TGTGCCAGCAGTGTCGGGACGTCCTACGAGCAGTACTTC. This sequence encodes CASSVGTSYEQYF.

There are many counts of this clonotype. As DNA, the CDR3 is TGTGCCAGCAGTCCCTCTCCGGGACAGGGCCCTAACGAGCAGTACTTC. Translating gives CASSPSPGQGPNEQYF. The chain links TRBV12-3 or TRBV12-4 to TRBJ2-7, with 9 bases lining up with TRBD1. The CDR3 loop spans 16 amino acids. With 5 bases clipped from V and 5 bases from J, the junction kept 13 bases outside the gene matches.

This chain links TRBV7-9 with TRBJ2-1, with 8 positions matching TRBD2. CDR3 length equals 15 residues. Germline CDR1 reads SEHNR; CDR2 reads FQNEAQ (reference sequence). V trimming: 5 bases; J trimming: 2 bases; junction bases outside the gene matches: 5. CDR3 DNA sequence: TGTGCCAGCAGCCACACTAGCGGAGCCTACAATGAGCAGTTCTTC. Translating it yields CASSHTSGAYNEQFF.

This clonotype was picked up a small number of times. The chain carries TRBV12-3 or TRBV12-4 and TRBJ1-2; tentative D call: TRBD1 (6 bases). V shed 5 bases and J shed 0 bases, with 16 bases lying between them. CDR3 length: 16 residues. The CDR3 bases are TGTGCCAGCAGTACATCCCGGGACATATCTAACTATGGCTACACCTTC. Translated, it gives CASSTSRDISNYGYTF.

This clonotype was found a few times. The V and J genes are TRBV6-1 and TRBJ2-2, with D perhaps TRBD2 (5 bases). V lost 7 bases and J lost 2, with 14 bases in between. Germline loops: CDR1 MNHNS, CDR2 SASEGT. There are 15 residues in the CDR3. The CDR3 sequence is CASNPNTGNTGELFF. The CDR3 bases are TGTGCCAGCAATCCGAATACGGGAAACACCGGGGAGCTGTTTTTT.

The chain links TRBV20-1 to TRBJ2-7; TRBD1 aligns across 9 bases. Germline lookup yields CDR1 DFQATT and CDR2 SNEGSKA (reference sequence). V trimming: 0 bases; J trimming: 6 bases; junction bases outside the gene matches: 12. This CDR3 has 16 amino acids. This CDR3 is CSARDILRDRVTEQYF. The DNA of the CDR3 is TGCAGTGCTAGAGACATCCTCCGGGACAGGGTGACCGAGCAGTACTTC.

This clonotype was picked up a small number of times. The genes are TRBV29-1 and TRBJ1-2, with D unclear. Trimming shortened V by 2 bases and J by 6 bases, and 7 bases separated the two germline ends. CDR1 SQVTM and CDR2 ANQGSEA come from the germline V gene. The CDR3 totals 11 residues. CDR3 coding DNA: TGCAGCGTTGAACAAGAACATGGCTACACCTTC. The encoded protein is CSVEQEHGYTF.

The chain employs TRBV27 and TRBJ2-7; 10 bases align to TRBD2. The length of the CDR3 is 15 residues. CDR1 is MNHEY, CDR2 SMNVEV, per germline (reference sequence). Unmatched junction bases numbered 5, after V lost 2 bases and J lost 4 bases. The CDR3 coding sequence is TGTGCCAGCAGTTTAAGGCTAGCGGGAGTTTACGAGCAGTACTTC. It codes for CASSLRLAGVYEQYF.

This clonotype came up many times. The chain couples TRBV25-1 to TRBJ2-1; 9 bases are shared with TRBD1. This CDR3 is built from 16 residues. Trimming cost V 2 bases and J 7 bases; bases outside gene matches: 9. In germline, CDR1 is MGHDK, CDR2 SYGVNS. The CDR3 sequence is CASSEIGRTGANEQFF. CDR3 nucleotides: TGTGCCAGCAGTGAAATCGGAAGGACAGGGGCAAATGAGCAGTTCTTC.

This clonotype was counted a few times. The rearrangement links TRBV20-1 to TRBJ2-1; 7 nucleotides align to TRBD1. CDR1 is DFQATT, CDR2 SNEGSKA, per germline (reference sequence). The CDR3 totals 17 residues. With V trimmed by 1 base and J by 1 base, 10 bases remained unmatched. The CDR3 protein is CSARALRDSQSYNEQFF. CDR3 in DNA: TGCAGTGCTAGAGCTCTCCGGGACAGCCAATCCTACAATGAGCAGTTCTTC.

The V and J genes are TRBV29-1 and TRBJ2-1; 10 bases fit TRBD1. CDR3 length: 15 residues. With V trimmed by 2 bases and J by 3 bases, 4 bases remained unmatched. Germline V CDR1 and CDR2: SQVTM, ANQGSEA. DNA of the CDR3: TGCAGCGTTGAACCGCGGGACAGGGGCTACAATGAGCAGTTCTTC. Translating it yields CSVEPRDRGYNEQFF.

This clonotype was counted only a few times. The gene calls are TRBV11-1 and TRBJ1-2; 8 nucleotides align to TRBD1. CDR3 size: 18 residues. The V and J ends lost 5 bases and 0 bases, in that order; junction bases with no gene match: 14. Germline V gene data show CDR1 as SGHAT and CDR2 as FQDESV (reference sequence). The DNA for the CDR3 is TGTGCCAGCAGCCCTTTTCCGCGACAGGGGCTGCCTAACTATGGCTACACCTTC. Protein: CASSPFPRQGLPNYGYTF.

CDR3 sequence reads: CASSLLRQGSEAFF. The CDR3 DNA follows: TGTGCCAGCAGCTTGTTACGGCAGGGTTCTGAAGCTTTCTTT. V usage is TRBV5-5 and J usage is TRBJ1-1, with a tentative D call TRBD1 (5 bases). The germline CDR1 and CDR2 sequences are SGHKS and YYEKEE (reference sequence). The V gene lost 1 base and the J gene lost 6 bases, with 13 bases spanning the gap. The CDR3 is made up of 14 amino acids.

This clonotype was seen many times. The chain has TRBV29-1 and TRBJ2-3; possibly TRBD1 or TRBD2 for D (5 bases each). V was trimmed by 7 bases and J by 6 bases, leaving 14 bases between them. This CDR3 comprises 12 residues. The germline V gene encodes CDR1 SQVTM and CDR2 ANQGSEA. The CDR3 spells CSADRGRDTQYF. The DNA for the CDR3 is TGCAGCGCCGACCGGGGACGGGATACGCAGTATTTT.

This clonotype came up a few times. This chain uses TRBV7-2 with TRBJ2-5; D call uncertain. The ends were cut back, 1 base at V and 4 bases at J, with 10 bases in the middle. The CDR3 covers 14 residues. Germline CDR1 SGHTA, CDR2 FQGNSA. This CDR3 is CASSLERFAETQYF. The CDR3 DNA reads TGTGCCAGCAGCTTAGAACGGTTTGCAGAGACCCAGTACTTC.

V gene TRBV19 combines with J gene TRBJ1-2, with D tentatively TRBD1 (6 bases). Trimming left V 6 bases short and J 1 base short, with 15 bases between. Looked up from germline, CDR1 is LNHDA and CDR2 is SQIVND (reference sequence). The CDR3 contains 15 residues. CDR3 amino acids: CASRPWTEVNYGYTF. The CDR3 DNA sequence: TGTGCCAGTAGACCTTGGACAGAGGTTAACTATGGCTACACCTTC.

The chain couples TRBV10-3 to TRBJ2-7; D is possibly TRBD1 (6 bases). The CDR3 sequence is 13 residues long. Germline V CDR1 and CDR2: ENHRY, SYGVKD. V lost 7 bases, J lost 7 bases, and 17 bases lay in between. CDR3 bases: TGTGCCATCAAGTCACAGGGTCCGCGGGAGCAGTACTTC. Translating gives CAIKSQGPREQYF.

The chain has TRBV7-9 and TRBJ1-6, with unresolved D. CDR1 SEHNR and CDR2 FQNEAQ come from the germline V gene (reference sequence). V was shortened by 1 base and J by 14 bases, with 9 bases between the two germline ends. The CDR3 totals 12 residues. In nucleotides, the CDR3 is TGTGCCAGCAGCTTAGACGGCTCATCCCTCCACTTT. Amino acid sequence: CASSLDGSSLHF.

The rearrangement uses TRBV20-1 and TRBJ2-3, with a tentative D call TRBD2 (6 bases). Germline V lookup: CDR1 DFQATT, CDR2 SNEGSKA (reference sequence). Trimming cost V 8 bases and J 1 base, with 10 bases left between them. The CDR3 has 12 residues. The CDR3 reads CSPRGGTDTQYF. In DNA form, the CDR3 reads TGCAGTCCCCGCGGGGGCACAGATACGCAGTATTTT.

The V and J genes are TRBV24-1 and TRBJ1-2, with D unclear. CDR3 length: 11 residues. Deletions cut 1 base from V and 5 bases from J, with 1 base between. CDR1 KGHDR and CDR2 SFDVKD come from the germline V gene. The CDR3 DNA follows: TGTGCCACCAGTGATTTTTATGGCTACACCTTC. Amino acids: CATSDFYGYTF.

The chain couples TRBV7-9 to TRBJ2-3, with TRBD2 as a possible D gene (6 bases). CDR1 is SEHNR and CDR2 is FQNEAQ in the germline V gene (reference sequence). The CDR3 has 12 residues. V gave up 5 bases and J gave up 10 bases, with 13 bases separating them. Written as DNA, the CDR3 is TGTGCCAGCAGCGCCCGTAGCGGCGCGCAGTATTTT. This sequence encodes CASSARSGAQYF. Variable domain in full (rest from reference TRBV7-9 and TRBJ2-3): DTGVSQNPRHKITKRGQNVTFRCDPISEHNRLYWYRQTLGQGPEFLTYFQNEAQLEKSRLLSDRFSAERPKGSFSTLEIQRTEQGDSAMYLCASSARSGAQYFGPGTRLTVL.

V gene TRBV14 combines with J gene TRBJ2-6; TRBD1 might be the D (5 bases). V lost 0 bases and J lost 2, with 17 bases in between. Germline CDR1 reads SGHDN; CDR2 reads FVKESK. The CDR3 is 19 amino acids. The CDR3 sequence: CASSQEFDNRFTGANVLTF. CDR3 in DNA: TGTGCCAGCAGCCAAGAATTTGATAACAGGTTTACTGGGGCCAACGTCCTGACTTTC.

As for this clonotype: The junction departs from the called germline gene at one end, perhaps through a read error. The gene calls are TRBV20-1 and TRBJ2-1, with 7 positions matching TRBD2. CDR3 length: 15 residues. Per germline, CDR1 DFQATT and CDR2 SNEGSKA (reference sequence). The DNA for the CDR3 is TGCATTGCTAGAGATGGGAGGGGCGCCAACAATGAGCAGTTCTTC. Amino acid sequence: CIARDGRGANNEQFF.

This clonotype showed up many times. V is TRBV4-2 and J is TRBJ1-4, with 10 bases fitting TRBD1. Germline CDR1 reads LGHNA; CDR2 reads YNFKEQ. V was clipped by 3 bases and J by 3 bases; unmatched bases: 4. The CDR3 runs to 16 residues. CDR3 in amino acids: CASSHYGQGANEKLFF. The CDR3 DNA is TGTGCCAGCAGCCATTACGGACAGGGGGCTAATGAAAAACTGTTTTTT.

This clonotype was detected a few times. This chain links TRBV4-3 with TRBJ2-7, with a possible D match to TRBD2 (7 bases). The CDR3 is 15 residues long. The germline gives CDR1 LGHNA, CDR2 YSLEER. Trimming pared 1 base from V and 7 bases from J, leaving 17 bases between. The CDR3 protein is CASSQGLGGDWEQYF. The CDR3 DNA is TGCGCCAGCAGCCAAGGACTAGGGGGGGATTGGGAGCAGTACTTC.

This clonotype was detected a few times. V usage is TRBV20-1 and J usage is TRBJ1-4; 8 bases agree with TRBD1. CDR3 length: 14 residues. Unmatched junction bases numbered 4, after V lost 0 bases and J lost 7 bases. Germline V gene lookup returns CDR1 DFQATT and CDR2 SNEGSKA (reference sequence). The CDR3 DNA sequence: TGCAGTGCTAGAGAGTCAGGGGGCGGTGAAAAACTGTTTTTT. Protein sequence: CSARESGGGEKLFF.

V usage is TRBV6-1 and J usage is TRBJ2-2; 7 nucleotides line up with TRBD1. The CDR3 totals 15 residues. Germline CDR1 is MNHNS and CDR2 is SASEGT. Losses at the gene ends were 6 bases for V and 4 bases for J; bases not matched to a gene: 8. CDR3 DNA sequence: TGTGCCAGCAGGGCAACAGGGGTAGGCACCGGGGAGCTGTTTTTT. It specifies CASRATGVGTGELFF.

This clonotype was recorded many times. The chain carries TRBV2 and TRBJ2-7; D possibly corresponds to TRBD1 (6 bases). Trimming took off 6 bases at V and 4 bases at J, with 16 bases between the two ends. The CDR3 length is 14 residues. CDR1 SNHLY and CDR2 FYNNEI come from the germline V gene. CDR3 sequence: CASRASGVRYEQYF. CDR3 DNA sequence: TGTGCCAGCAGGGCCTCAGGGGTGAGGTACGAGCAGTACTTC.

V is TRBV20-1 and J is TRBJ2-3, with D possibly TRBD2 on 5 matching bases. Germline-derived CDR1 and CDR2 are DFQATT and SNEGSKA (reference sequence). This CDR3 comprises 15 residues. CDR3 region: CSAPGSGGSTDTQYF. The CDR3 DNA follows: TGCAGCGCCCCTGGGAGTGGAGGAAGCACAGATACGCAGTATTTT.